Shown below are 30 T cell receptor beta chains from a single sample sequenced in a study of spatial heterogeneity in lung cancer (dated by TCRdb to between 2019 and 2020). The library came from 5' RACE. TCRdb names NextSeq 500 as the instrument used. In TCRdb, the public reads were trimmed at Q25 with fastp and aligned with MiXCR, with productive beta chains retained. Entries are consolidated by CDR3 protein sequence, retaining the most common genes and DNA. This sample gives roughly 79,000 distinct CDR3 sequences in total; around 12% of them show up just once. In total, the top ten clones hold around 4.3% of the sample. This sample's time point label indicates: sample taken at primary tumor resection. TCR sequencing used whole RNA extracted from tumor and nontumor lung tissue, or from cryopreserved PBMC samples, without cell sorting. This material consisted of PBMCs, taken at surgery. The receptors derive from a male donor with early-stage non-small cell lung cancer.

This clonotype was seen only a few times. The chain links TRBV6-5 to TRBJ2-5; TRBD1 might be the D (5 bases). V gave up 5 bases and J gave up 1 base, with 14 bases separating them. CDR3 length equals 15 residues. Germline V CDR1 and CDR2: MNHEY, SVGAGI. CDR3 coding DNA: TGTGCCAGCAGTCGGCGACAGAACCCCCAAGAGACCCAGTACTTC. As protein: CASSRRQNPQETQYF.

This clonotype was counted ten times or more. The chain recombines TRBV5-6 with TRBJ2-1, with 16 bases aligning to TRBD2. CDR3 size: 18 residues. Germline V CDR1 and CDR2: SGHDT, YYEEEE. The V and J ends lost 4 bases and 4 bases, in that order; junction bases with no gene match: 8. The DNA of the CDR3 is TGTGCCAGCAGCGGCGCTGGGACTAGCGGGGGGGAATACAATGAGCAGTTCTTC. It is translated as CASSGAGTSGGEYNEQFF.

In its sample, this clonotype was seen a few times. This rearrangement joins TRBV7-3 to TRBJ2-1, with D unresolved. Germline loops: CDR1 SGHTA, CDR2 FQGTGA. The germline V and J ends were trimmed by 3 bases and 4 bases, with 10 bases remaining between them. The CDR3 has 14 amino acids. CDR3 sequence reads: CASSFPDRYNEQFF. The CDR3 region has the DNA TGTGCCAGCAGCTTCCCGGACCGTTACAATGAGCAGTTCTTC.

The rearrangement uses TRBV6-1 and TRBJ2-4, with D possibly being TRBD1 (6 bases). V was cut by 9 bases and J by 4 bases, with 22 bases left in between. The CDR3 has 16 residues. Germline V CDR1 and CDR2: MNHNS, SASEGT. As DNA, the CDR3 is TGTGCCAGGGAGCCTTTCCGGACAGAGCTGAAAAACATTCAGTACTTC. Translating gives CAREPFRTELKNIQYF.

The V gene is TRBV3-1, the J gene TRBJ2-5; TRBD2 matches at 14 bases. The length of the CDR3 is 16 residues. V lost 5 bases to trimming and J lost 5 bases; unmatched junction nucleotides: 7. CDR1 is LGHDT and CDR2 is YNNKEL in the germline V gene (reference sequence). The CDR3 is CASSSTSGGAGETQYF. The DNA for the CDR3 is TGTGCCAGCAGCTCGACTAGCGGGGGGGCAGGTGAGACCCAGTACTTC.

This clonotype was counted between two and nine times. The chain has TRBV29-1 and TRBJ2-1; 14 positions match TRBD2. J was trimmed by 1 base and V by 7 bases; bases with no gene match: 6. The CDR3 runs 16 residues. Germline-derived CDR1 and CDR2 are SQVTM and ANQGSEA. The CDR3 loop reads CSGGTSGSGSYNEQFF. The CDR3, as DNA: TGCAGCGGCGGGACTAGCGGGAGTGGTTCCTACAATGAGCAGTTCTTC.

This CDR3 reads CASSLHKRGDGTEAFF. In nucleotides, the CDR3 is TGCGCCAGCAGCTTGCACAAACGGGGGGACGGCACTGAAGCTTTCTTT. The V gene is TRBV5-1, the J gene TRBJ1-1; D perhaps matches TRBD1 (5 bases). Trimming cost V 1 base and J 4 bases, with 17 bases left between them. The CDR3 extends over 16 amino acids. Germline V CDR1 and CDR2: SGHRS, YFSETQ.

The chain has TRBV12-3 or TRBV12-4 and TRBJ1-1; possibly TRBD1 for D (6 bases). Trimming cost V 5 bases and J 0 bases, with 10 bases left between them. This CDR3 region has 14 residues. The CDR3 nucleotides read TGTGCCAGCAGTCCCAACAGGGTGAACACTGAAGCTTTCTTT. The encoded protein is CASSPNRVNTEAFF.

The rearrangement joins TRBV27 to TRBJ2-1, with TRBD1 matching 7 bases. With V trimmed by 6 bases and J by 3 bases, 5 bases remained unmatched. This CDR3 contains 14 residues. CDR1 and CDR2 (germline): MNHEY, SMNVEV (reference sequence). CDR3 nucleotide sequence: TGTGCCAGCAGCTTGACAGGGTTCTACAATGAGCAGTTCTTC. It is translated as CASSLTGFYNEQFF.

This clonotype was counted a few times. The rearrangement joins TRBV29-1 to TRBJ2-2; no clear D gene. CDR3 length equals 14 residues. Looked up from germline, CDR1 is SQVTM and CDR2 is ANQGSEA. V lost 3 bases to trimming and J lost 0 bases, with 8 bases between them. The CDR3 reads CSVEKGSNTGELFF. CDR3 DNA sequence: TGCAGCGTTGAGAAGGGATCGAACACCGGGGAGCTGTTTTTT.

This chain joins TRBV13 and TRBJ2-3; 7 nucleotides agree with TRBD2. This CDR3 region has 16 residues. The germline gives CDR1 PRHDT, CDR2 FYEKMQ (reference sequence). The trim removed 3 bases at V and 2 bases at J, leaving 8 bases unmatched. Written as DNA, the CDR3 is TGTGCCAGCAGCTTCCCAAACGCGGGAGACACAGATACGCAGTATTTT. It encodes CASSFPNAGDTDTQYF.

The chain uses TRBV5-5 and TRBJ1-4; D remains unclear. V lost 1 base to trimming and J lost 4 bases, with 8 bases between them. This CDR3 has 14 amino acids. Germline lookup yields CDR1 SGHKS and CDR2 YYEKEE (reference sequence). The CDR3 region is CASSLTGSNEKLFF. DNA for the CDR3: TGTGCCAGCAGCTTGACGGGGAGTAATGAAAAACTGTTTTTT.

V and J are TRBV11-1 and TRBJ2-6; TRBD2 aligns across 8 bases. The V and J ends lost 4 bases and 0 bases, in that order; junction bases with no gene match: 5. Germline CDR1 reads SGHAT; CDR2 reads FQDESV (reference sequence). CDR3 size: 17 residues. CDR3 bases: TGTGCCAGCAGCTCCCCGGGAGGGATCTCTGGGGCCAACGTCCTGACTTTC. Residues: CASSSPGGISGANVLTF.

The genes are TRBV30 and TRBJ2-1, with D possibly matching TRBD1 (6 bases). Trimming took off 3 bases at V and 0 bases at J, with 9 bases between the two ends. The germline gives CDR1 GTSNPN, CDR2 SVGIG (reference sequence). This CDR3 has 14 amino acids. The CDR3 loop is CAWSPRGSYNEQFF. Here the CDR3 DNA reads TGTGCCTGGAGCCCCAGGGGCTCCTACAATGAGCAGTTCTTC.

At least ten counts were recorded for this clonotype. The rearrangement uses TRBV29-1 and TRBJ2-2, with a possible D match to TRBD1 (6 bases). Germline V CDR1 and CDR2: SQVTM, ANQGSEA. The V gene lost 5 bases and the J gene lost 6 bases, with 19 bases spanning the gap. This CDR3 region has 15 residues. The CDR3 DNA is TGCAGCGTTAGGGGGATTGACAGTTATTCCGGGGAGCTGTTTTTT. It encodes CSVRGIDSYSGELFF.

This clonotype occurred many times. The chain links TRBV19 to TRBJ1-2; TRBD1 matches 8 bases. The J segment lost 11 bases and the V segment lost 5 bases, leaving 19 bases of the junction unmatched. CDR1 LNHDA and CDR2 SQIVND come from the germline V gene (reference sequence). The CDR3 sequence is 16 residues long. The CDR3 DNA reads TGTGCCAGTAGTCAATTAATGGTTGGGACAGGAACCTCTTACACCTTC. Its protein is CASSQLMVGTGTSYTF. Supplemented by reference TRBV19 and TRBJ1-2, the full variable domain reads DGGITQSPKYLFRKEGQNVTLSCEQNLNHDAMYWYRQDPGQGLRLIYYSQIVNDFQKGDIAEGYSVSREKKESFPLTVTSAQKNPTAFYLCASSQLMVGTGTSYTFGSGTRLTVV.

In this sample, this clonotype turned up many times. The J gene is TRBJ2-6, the V gene TRBV7-3; unclear D gene. This CDR3 comprises 14 residues. V was cut by 1 base and J by 4 bases, with 5 bases left in between. Per the germline V gene, CDR1 is SGHTA and CDR2 is FQGTGA. CDR3 residues: CASSLKSGANVLTF. The CDR3 DNA reads as TGTGCCAGCAGCTTAAAGTCGGGGGCCAACGTCCTGACTTTC.

In this sample, this clonotype turned up a few times. The chain employs TRBV27 and TRBJ1-5; D remains ambiguous. V was cut by 5 bases and J by 0 bases, with 8 bases left in between. Germline V gene sequence: CDR1 MNHEY, CDR2 SMNVEV (reference sequence). The CDR3 runs to 14 residues. Written as DNA, the CDR3 is TGTGCCAGCAGTGCTCGGTATAGCAATCAGCCCCAGCATTTT. This codes for CASSARYSNQPQHF.

The rearrangement uses TRBV30 and TRBJ1-2; D unresolved. In germline, CDR1 is GTSNPN, CDR2 SVGIG (reference sequence). The CDR3 is made up of 12 amino acids. V gave up 1 base and J gave up 2 bases, with 5 bases separating them. The CDR3 protein is CAWSGVNYGYTF. The CDR3 DNA is TGTGCCTGGAGTGGAGTAAACTATGGCTACACCTTC.

A few counts support this clonotype. The rearrangement joins TRBV7-6 to TRBJ2-7; TRBD1 might be the D (6 bases). There are 14 residues in the CDR3. V lost 5 bases to trimming and J lost 6 bases, with 17 bases between them. Per the germline V gene, CDR1 is SGHVS and CDR2 is FNYEAQ. The CDR3: CASSPWDKASEQYF. For the CDR3, the DNA is TGTGCCAGCAGCCCATGGGACAAGGCTAGCGAGCAGTACTTC.

The gene calls are TRBV29-1 and TRBJ1-2; D remains ambiguous. The V and J ends lost 3 bases and 5 bases respectively, with 13 bases between them. Germline V lookup: CDR1 SQVTM, CDR2 ANQGSEA. There are 13 residues in the CDR3. The CDR3 bases are TGCAGCGTTGAGAAAAGGGCGGGGTATGGCTACACCTTC. Protein product: CSVEKRAGYGYTF.

This clonotype appeared many times. The chain joins TRBV29-1 to TRBJ2-1, with 9 bases aligning to TRBD1. Germline CDR1 reads SQVTM; CDR2 reads ANQGSEA. V lost 1 base, J lost 9 bases, and 4 bases stayed unmatched. This CDR3 is 13 amino acids long. CDR3 in amino acids: CSVEGTGEGEQFF. DNA of the CDR3: TGCAGCGTTGAAGGGACAGGGGAAGGTGAGCAGTTCTTC.

This clonotype was observed a few times. The V and J genes are TRBV28 and TRBJ2-6, with TRBD1 matching 7 bases. Germline V gene sequence: CDR1 MDHEN, CDR2 SYDVKM. After removal of 6 bases from V and 6 bases from J, the junction contained 5 bases not matched to a gene. The CDR3 length is 14 residues. In DNA form, the CDR3 reads TGTGCCAGCAGGTCCGGGACAGAGGCCAACGTCCTGACTTTC. Translating gives CASRSGTEANVLTF.

This clonotype was detected a few times. The chain recombines TRBV30 with TRBJ2-3; possible D gene TRBD2, 7 bases. Germline V gene lookup returns CDR1 GTSNPN and CDR2 SVGIG (reference sequence). The V and J ends lost 1 base and 0 bases respectively, with 11 bases between them. The CDR3 runs 15 residues. The CDR3 bases are TGTGCCTGGAGTGGCGGGGGCGCTAGCACAGATACGCAGTATTTT. Its translation is CAWSGGGASTDTQYF.

By proportion, this clonotype is medium-sized. The chain has TRBV29-1 and TRBJ2-7, with D unclear. The CDR3 totals 12 residues. The germline V gene has CDR1 SQVTM and CDR2 ANQGSEA. V was clipped by 1 base and J by 1 base, with 5 bases between them. The CDR3 nucleotides are TGCAGCGTTGAAGGCAGGTCCTACGAGCAGTACTTC. Protein: CSVEGRSYEQYF.

The chain employs TRBV12-5 and TRBJ2-3; D might be TRBD2 (6 bases). The CDR3 sequence is 15 residues long. The V gene's germline CDR1 is LGHNT and CDR2 FRNRAP. Trimming left V 3 bases short and J 0 bases short, with 10 bases between. This chain's CDR3 is CASGFGTSSTDTQYF. CDR3 DNA: TGTGCTAGTGGTTTCGGGACTTCTAGCACAGATACGCAGTATTTT.

The V gene is TRBV6-2 or TRBV6-3, the J gene TRBJ2-3; D ambiguous. Germline loops: CDR1 MNHEY, CDR2 SVGEGT. Trimming left V 2 bases short and J 2 bases short, with 8 bases between. This CDR3 region has 14 residues. CDR3 amino acids: CASSYLLLTDTQYF. Here the CDR3 DNA reads TGTGCCAGCAGTTACCTCCTACTCACAGATACGCAGTATTTT.

The chain has TRBV9 and TRBJ2-7; 7 bases fit TRBD1. Germline loops: CDR1 SGDLS, CDR2 YYNGEE. Losses at the gene ends were 2 bases for V and 2 bases for J; bases not matched to a gene: 7. The CDR3 runs 15 residues. CDR3 coding DNA: TGTGCCAGCAGCGTGACCGGGACAGCCCCCTACGAGCAGTACTTC. Translation gives CASSVTGTAPYEQYF.

The chain recombines TRBV6-1 with TRBJ2-5; 12 nucleotides align to TRBD2. CDR3 size: 15 residues. After removal of 7 bases from V and 3 bases from J, the junction contained 6 bases not matched to a gene. CDR1 MNHNS and CDR2 SASEGT come from the germline V gene. CDR3 in DNA: TGTGCCAGCACGAGGGCTAGCGGGGGGGAAGAGACCCAGTACTTC. As protein: CASTRASGGEETQYF.

This clonotype came up many times. This rearrangement joins TRBV11-2 to TRBJ2-2; TRBD1 matches 8 bases. In germline, CDR1 is SGHAT, CDR2 FQNNGV. V lost 1 base to trimming and J lost 2 bases; unmatched junction nucleotides: 3. CDR3 size: 16 residues. As DNA, the CDR3 is TGTGCCAGCAGCTTAGTATCAGGGGGCAACACCGGGGAGCTGTTTTTT. Its protein is CASSLVSGGNTGELFF.